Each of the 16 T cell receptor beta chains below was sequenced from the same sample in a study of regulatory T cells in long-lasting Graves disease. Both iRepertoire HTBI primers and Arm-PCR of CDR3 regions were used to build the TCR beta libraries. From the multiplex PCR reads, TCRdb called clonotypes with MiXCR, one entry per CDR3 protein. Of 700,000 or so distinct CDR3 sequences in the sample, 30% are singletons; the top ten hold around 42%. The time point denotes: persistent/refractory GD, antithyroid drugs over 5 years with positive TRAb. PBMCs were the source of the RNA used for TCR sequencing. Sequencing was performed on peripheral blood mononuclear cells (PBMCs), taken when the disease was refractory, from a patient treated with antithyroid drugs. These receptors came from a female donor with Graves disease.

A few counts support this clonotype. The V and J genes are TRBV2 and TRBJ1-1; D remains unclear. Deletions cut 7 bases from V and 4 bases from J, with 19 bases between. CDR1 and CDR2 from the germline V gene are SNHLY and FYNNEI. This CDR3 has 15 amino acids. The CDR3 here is CASKIGVGRITEAFF. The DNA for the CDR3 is TGTGCCAGCAAAATAGGCGTCGGAAGAATCACTGAAGCTTTCTTT.

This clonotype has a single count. The CDR3 DNA reads as TGTGCCAGCAGCCCCTTAGGGGCGGGACGGGAGACCCAGTACTTC. This gives the protein CASSPLGAGRETQYF. This rearrangement joins TRBV9 to TRBJ2-5, with TRBD2 as a possible D gene (6 bases). Trimming shortened V by 4 bases and J by 5 bases, and 18 bases separated the two germline ends. Germline V gives CDR1 SGDLS, CDR2 YYNGEE. This CDR3 comprises 15 residues.

The CDR3 nucleotides are TGTGCCAGCAGTGACAGGATAGACCCCCAGCATTTT. Translating gives CASSDRIDPQHF. V usage is TRBV6-1 and J usage is TRBJ1-5; D is unresolved. The CDR3 contains 12 residues. Trimming stripped 3 bases from V and 10 bases from J, with 10 bases between. Germline V lookup: CDR1 MNHNS, CDR2 SASEGT.

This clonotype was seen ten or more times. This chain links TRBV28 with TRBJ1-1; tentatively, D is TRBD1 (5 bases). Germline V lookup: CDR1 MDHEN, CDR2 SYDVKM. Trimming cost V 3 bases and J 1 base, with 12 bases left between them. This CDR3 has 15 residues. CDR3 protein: CASSFRGRWNTEAFF. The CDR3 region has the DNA TGTGCCAGCAGTTTTCGGGGCAGGTGGAACACTGAAGCTTTCTTT.

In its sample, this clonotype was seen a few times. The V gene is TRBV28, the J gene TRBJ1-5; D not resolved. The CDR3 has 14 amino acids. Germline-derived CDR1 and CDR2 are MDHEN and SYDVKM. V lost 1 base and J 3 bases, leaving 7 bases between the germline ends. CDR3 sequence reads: CASSLYRINQPQHF. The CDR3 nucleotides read TGTGCCAGCAGTTTATACAGAATCAATCAGCCCCAGCATTTT.

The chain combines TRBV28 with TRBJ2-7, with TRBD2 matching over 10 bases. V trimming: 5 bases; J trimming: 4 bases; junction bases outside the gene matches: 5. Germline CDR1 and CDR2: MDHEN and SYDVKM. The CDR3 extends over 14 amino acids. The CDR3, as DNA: TGTGCCAGCAGTCCTAGCGGGAGCTATTACGAGCAGTACTTC. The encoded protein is CASSPSGSYYEQYF.

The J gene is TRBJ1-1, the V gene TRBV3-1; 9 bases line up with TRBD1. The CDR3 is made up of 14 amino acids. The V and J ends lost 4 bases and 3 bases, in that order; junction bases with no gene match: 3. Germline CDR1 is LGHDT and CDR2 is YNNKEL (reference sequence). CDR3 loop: CASSRRTGDTEAFF. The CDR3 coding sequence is TGTGCCAGCAGCCGTCGGACAGGGGACACTGAAGCTTTCTTT.

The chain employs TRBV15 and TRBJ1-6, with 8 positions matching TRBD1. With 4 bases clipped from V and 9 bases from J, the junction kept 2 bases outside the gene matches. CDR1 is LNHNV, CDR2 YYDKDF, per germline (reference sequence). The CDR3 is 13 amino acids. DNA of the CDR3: TGTGCCACCAGCACCGACAGGGGTTCACCCCTCCACTTT. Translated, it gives CATSTDRGSPLHF.

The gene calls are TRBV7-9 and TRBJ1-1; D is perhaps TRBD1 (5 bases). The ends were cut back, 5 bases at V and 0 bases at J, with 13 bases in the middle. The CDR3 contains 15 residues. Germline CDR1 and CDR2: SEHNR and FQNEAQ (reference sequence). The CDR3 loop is CASSRQPHMNTEAFF. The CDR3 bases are TGTGCCAGCAGCCGACAGCCTCACATGAACACTGAAGCTTTCTTT.

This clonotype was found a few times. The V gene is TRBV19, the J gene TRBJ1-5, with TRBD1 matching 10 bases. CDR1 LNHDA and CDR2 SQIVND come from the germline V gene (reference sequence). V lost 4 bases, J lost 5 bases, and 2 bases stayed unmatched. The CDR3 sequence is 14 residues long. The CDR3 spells CASSTDRGYQPQHF. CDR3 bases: TGTGCCAGTAGTACGGACAGGGGGTATCAGCCCCAGCATTTT.

The CDR3 region has the DNA TGTGCCAGCAGCTTATCTCCCCTCCGGGGGACCTACGAGCAGTACTTC. It yields the protein CASSLSPLRGTYEQYF. The rearrangement uses TRBV7-9 and TRBJ2-7, with D perhaps matching TRBD2 (6 bases). V was trimmed by 2 bases and J by 2 bases, leaving 16 bases between them. The CDR3 has 16 residues. CDR1 SEHNR and CDR2 FQNEAQ come from the germline V gene (reference sequence).

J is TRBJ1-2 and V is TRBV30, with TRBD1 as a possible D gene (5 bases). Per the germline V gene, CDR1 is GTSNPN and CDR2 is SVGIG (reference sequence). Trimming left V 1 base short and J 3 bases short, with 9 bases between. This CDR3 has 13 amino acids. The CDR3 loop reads CAWSGREDYGYTF. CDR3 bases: TGTGCCTGGAGTGGCAGGGAGGACTATGGCTACACCTTC.

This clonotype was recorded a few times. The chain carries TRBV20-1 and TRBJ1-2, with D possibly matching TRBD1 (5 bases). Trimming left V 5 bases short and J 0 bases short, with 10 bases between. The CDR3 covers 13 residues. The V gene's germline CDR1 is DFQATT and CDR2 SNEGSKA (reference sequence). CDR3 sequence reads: CSAPRTPNYGYTF. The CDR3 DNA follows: TGCAGTGCTCCCAGGACACCTAACTATGGCTACACCTTC.

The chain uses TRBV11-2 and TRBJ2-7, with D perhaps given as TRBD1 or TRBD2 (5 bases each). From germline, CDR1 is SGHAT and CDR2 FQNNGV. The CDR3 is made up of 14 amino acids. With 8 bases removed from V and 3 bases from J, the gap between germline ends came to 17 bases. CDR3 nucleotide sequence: TGTGCCAGCGCAACCGGGACCTTTTACTACGAGCAGTACTTC. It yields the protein CASATGTFYYEQYF.

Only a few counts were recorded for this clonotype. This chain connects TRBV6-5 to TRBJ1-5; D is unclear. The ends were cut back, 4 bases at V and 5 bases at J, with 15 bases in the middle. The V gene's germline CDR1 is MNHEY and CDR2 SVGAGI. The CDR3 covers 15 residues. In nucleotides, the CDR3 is TGTGCCAGCAGTTTCCCCTGGGGAGTGGATCAGCCCCAGCATTTT. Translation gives CASSFPWGVDQPQHF.

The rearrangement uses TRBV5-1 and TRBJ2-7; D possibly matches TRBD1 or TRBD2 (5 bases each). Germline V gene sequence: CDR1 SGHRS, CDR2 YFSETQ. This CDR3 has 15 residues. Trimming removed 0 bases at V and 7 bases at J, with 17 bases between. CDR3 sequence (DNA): TGCGCCAGCAGCTTGGAGCAGGGAGCATGGGAAGAGCAGTACTTC. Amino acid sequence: CASSLEQGAWEEQYF.